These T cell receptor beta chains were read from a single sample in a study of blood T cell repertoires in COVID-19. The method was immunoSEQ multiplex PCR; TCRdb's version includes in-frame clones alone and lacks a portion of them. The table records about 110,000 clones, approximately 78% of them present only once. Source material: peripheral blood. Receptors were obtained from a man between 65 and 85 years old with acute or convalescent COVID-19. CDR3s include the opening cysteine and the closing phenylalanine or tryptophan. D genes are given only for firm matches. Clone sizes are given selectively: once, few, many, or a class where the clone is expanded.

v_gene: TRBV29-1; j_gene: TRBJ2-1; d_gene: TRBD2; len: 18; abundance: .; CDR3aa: CSVEDALQLSGGAGEQFF; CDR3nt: TGCAGCGTTGAAGATGCACTCCAACTAAGCGGGGGGGCCGGTGAGCAGTTCTTC
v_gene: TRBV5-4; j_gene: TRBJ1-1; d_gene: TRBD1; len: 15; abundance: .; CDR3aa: CASSLPGQGRTEAFF; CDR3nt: TGTGCCAGCAGCTTGCCCGGACAGGGGAGGACTGAAGCTTTCTTT
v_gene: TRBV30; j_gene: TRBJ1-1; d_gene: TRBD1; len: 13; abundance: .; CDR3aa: CAWSTDRATEAFF; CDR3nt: TGTGCCTGGAGCACGGACAGGGCCACTGAAGCTTTCTTT
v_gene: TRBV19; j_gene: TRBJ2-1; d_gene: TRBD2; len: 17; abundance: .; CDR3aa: CASSMGTSGRASEEQFF; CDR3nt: TGTGCCAGTAGTATGGGGACTAGCGGGAGGGCCTCGGAAGAGCAGTTCTTC
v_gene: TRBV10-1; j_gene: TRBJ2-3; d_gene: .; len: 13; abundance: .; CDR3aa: CASSSSTRNTQYF; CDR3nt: TGCGCCAGCAGTTCCTCGACTAGAAATACGCAGTATTTT
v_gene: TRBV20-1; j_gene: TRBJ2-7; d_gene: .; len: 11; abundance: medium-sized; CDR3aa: CSASSGHEQYF; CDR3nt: TGCAGTGCATCCAGTGGCCACGAGCAGTACTTC
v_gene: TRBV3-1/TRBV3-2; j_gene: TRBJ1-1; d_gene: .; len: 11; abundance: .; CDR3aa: CATSRLGEAFF; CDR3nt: TGTGCCACCAGCCGACTGGGTGAAGCTTTCTTT
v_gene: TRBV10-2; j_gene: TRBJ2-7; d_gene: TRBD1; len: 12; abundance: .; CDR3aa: CASGDRGHEQYF; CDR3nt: TGCGCCAGCGGGGACAGGGGCCACGAGCAGTACTTC
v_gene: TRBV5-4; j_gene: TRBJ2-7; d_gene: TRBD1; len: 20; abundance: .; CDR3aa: CASSLPGEVTGQDRDDEQYF; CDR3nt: TGTGCCAGCAGCTTGCCAGGCGAAGTGACGGGACAGGATCGGGATGACGAGCAGTACTTC
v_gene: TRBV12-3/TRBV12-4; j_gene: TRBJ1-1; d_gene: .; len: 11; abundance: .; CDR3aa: CASTGTFEAFF; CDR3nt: TGTGCCAGCACCGGGACTTTTGAAGCTTTCTTT
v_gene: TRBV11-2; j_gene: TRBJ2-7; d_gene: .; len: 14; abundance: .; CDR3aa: CASTSTGRGHEQYF; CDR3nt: TGTGCCAGCACCTCCACCGGGAGAGGACACGAGCAGTACTTC
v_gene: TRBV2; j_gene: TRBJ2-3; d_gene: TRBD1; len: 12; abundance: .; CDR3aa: CASRGTGDTQYF; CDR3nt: TGTGCCAGCCGCGGGACAGGGGATACGCAGTATTTT
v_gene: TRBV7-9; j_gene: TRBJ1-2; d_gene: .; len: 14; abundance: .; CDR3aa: CASSMLQGDYGYTF; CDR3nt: TGTGCCAGCAGCATGTTACAGGGTGACTATGGCTACACCTTC
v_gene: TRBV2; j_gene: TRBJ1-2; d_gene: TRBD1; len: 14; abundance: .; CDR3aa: CASRSTGIIVGYTF; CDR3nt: TGTGCCAGCAGATCGACAGGGATCATAGTAGGCTACACCTTC
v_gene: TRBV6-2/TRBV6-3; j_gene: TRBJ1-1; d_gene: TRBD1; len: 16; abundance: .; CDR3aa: CASSYSRLGDRVEAFF; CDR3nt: TGTGCCAGCAGTTACTCGAGATTGGGGGACAGGGTCGAGGCTTTCTTT
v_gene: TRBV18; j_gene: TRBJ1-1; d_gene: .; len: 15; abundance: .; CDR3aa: CASSMSGGYNTEAFF; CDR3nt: TGTGCCAGCTCAATGTCTGGCGGTTATAACACTGAAGCTTTCTTT